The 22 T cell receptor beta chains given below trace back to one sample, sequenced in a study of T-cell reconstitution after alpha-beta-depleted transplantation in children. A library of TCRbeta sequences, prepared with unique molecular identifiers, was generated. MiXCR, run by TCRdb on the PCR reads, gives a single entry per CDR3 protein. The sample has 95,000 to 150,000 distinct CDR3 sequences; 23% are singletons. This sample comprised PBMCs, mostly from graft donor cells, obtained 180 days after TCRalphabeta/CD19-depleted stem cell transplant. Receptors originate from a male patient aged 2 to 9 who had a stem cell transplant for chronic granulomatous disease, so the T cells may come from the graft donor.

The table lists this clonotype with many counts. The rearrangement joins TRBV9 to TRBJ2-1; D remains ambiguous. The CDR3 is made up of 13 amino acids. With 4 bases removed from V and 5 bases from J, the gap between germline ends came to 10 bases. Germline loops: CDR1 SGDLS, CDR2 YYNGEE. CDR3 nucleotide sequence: TGTGCCAGCAGCCTTCGGCACGACAATGAGCAGTTCTTC. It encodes CASSLRHDNEQFF.

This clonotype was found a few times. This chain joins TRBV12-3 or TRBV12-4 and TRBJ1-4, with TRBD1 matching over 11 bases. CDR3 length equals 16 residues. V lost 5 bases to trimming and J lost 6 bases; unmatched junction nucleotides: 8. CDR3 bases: TGTGCCAGCAGTATGGGACAGGGGGTTAGGGATGAAAAACTGTTTTTT. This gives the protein CASSMGQGVRDEKLFF.

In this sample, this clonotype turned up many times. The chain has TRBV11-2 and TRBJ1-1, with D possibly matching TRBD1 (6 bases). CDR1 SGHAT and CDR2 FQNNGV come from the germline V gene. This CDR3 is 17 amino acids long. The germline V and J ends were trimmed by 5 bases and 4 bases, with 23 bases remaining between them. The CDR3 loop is CASSRTAGGGLGTEAFF. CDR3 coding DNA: TGTGCCAGCAGCCGCACGGCCGGGGGCGGTTTAGGCACTGAAGCTTTCTTT.

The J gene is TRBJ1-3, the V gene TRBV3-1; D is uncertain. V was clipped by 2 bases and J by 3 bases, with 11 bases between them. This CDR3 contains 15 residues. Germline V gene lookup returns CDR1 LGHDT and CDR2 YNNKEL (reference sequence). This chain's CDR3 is CASSQPRVGGNTIYF. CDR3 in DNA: TGTGCCAGCAGCCAACCTAGGGTTGGTGGAAACACCATATATTTT.

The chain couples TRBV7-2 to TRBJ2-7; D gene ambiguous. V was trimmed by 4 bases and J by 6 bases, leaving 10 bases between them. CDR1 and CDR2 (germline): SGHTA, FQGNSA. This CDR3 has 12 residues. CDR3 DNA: TGTGCCAGCAGCTCTCGAATGGGCGAGCAGTACTTC. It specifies CASSSRMGEQYF.

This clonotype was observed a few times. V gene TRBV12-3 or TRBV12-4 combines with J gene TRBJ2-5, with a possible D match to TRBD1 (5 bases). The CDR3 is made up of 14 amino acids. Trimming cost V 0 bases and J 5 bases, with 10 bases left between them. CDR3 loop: CASSLAQGWETQYF. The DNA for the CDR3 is TGTGCCAGCAGTTTAGCGCAGGGATGGGAGACCCAGTACTTC.

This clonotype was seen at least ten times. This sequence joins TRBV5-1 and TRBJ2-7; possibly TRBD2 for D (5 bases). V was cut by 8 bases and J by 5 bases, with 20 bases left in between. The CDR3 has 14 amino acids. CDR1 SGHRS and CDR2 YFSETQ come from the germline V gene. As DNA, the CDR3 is TGCGCCAGTAGCGCTGGGGTGCGTCGGGACGAGCAGTACTTC. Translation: CASSAGVRRDEQYF.

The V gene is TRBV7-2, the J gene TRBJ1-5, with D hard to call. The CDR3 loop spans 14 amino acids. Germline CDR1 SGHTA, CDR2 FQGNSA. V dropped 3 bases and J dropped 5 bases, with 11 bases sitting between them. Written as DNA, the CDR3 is TGTGCCAGCAGCTTTCCGGGGTGGGATCAGCCCCAGCATTTT. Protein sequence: CASSFPGWDQPQHF.

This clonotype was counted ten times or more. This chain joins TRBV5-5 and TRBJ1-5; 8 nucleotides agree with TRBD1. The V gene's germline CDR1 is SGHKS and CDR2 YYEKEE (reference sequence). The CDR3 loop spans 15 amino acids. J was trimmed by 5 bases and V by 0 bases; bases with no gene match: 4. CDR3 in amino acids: CASSLVTGGDQPQHF. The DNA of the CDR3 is TGTGCCAGCAGCTTGGTAACAGGGGGGGATCAGCCCCAGCATTTT.

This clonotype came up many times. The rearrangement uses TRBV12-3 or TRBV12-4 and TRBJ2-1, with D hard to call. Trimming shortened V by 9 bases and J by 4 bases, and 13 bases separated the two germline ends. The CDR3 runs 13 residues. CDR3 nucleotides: TGTGCCAGTTTGTGGACCACATACAATGAGCAGTTCTTC. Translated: CASLWTTYNEQFF.

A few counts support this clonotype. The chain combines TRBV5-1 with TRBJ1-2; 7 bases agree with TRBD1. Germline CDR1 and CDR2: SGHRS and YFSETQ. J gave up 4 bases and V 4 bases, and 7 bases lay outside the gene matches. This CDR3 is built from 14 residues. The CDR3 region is CASSPTDRRYGYTF. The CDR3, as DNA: TGCGCCAGCAGCCCTACGGACAGGCGCTATGGCTACACCTTC.

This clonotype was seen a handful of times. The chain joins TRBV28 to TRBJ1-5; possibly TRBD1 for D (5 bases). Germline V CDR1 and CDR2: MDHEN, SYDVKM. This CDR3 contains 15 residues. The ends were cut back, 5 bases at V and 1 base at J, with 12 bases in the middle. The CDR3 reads CASSPGTVSNQPQHF. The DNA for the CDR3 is TGTGCCAGCAGTCCCGGGACGGTGAGCAATCAGCCCCAGCATTTT.

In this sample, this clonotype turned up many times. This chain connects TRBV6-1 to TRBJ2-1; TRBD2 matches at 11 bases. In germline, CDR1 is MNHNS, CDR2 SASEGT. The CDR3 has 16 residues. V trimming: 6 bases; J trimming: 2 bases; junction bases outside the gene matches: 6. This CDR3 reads CASRDSGRGTYNEQFF. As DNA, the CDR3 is TGTGCCAGCAGAGATAGCGGGAGGGGAACCTACAATGAGCAGTTCTTC.

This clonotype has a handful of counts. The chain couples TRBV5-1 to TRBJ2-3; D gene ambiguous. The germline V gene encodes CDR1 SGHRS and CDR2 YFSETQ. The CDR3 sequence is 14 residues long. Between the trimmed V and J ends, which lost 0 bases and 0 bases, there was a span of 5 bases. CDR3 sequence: CASSLESSTDTQYF. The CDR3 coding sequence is TGCGCCAGCAGCTTGGAAAGCAGCACAGATACGCAGTATTTT.

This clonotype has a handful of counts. Here the CDR3 DNA reads TGTGCCAGCAGCGACGACAGGGGGAGTAAGCCCCAGCATTTT. Its protein product is CASSDDRGSKPQHF. The chain links TRBV28 to TRBJ1-5; 9 nucleotides align to TRBD1. The germline CDR1 and CDR2 sequences are MDHEN and SYDVKM. The CDR3 runs to 14 residues. Trimming took 6 bases from V and 8 from J; bases not matched to a gene: 8.

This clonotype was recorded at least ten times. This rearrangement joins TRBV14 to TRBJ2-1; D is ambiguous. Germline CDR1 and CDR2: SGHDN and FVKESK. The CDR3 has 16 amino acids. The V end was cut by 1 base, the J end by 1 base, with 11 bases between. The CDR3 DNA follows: TGTGCCAGCAGCCAAGTTTTCGGCGGATCCTACAATGAGCAGTTCTTC. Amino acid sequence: CASSQVFGGSYNEQFF.

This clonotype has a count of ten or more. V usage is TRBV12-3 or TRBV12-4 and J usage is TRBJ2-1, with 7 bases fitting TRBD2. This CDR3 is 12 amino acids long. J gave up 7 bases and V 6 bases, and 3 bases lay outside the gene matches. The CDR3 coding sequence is TGTGCCAGCAGGCTACTAGCGAATGAGCAGTTCTTC. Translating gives CASRLLANEQFF.

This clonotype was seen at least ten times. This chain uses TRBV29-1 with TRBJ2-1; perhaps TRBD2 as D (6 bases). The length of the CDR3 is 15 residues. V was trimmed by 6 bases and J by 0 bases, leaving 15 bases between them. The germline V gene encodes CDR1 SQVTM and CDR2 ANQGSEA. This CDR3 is CSVGGGVSSYNEQFF. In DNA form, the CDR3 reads TGCAGCGTCGGGGGTGGGGTCAGCTCCTACAATGAGCAGTTCTTC.

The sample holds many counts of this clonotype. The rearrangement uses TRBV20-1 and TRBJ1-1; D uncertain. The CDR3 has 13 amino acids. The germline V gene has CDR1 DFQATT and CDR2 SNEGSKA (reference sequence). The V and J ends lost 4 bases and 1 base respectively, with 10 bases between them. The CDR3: CSAIPGPNTEAFF. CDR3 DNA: TGCAGTGCTATTCCAGGCCCGAACACTGAAGCTTTCTTT.

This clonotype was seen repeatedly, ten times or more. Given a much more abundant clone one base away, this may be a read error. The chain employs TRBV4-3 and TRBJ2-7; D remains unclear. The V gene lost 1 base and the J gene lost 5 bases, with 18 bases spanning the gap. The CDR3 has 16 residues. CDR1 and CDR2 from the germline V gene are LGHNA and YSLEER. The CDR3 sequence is CASSQGWLECNDEQYF. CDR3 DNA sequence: TGCGCCAGCAGCCAAGGCTGGCTAGAGTGTAATGACGAGCAGTACTTC.

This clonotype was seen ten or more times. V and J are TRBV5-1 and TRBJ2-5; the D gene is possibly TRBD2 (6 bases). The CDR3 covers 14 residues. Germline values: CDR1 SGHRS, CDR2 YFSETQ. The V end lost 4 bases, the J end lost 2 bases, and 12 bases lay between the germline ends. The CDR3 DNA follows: TGCGCCAGCAGCCCCGGGACTTTTCAAGAGACCCAGTACTTC. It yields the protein CASSPGTFQETQYF.

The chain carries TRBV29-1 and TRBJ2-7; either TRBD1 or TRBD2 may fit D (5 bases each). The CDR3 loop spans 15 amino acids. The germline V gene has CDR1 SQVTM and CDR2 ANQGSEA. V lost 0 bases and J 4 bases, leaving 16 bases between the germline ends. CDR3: CSVEDLVRGRYEQYF. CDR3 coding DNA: TGCAGCGTTGAAGATTTAGTACGGGGCAGATACGAGCAGTACTTC.